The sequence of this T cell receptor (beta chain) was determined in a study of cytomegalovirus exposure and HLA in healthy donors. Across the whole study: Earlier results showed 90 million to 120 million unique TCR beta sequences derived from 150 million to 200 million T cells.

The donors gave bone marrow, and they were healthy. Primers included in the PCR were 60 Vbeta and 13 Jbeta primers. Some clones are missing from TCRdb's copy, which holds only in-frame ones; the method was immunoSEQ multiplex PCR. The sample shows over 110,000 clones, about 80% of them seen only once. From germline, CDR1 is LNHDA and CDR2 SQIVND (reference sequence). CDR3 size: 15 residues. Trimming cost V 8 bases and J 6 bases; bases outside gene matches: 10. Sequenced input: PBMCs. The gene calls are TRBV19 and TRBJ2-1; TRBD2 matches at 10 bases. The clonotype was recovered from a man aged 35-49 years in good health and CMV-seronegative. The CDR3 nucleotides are TGTGCCAGTTCGATACTAGCGGGGACTGGCAATGAGCAGTTCTTC. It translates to CASSILAGTGNEQFF.